Shown below are 19 T cell receptor beta chains from a single sample sequenced in a study of persistence of HIV-infected CD4 T cells. The stimulus was an HIV-1 Gag 15-mer peptide pool, 1 ug/peptide/mL. Memory cells lacking CD40L and CD69 with high CD45RO were sorted. The antigens these receptors bind are not known. This was the immunoSEQ version 4 assay in survey mode. Sequencing used immunoSEQ multiplex PCR; TCRdb keeps in-frame clones, though not all of them. This table holds tens of thousands of clones, 65% to 90% found once. Sequenced here: CD4+ T cells sorted from PBMCs after approximately 20-hour stimulation, sampled from a patient who received antiretroviral therapy. Every receptor here comes from an adult woman with HIV who was CMV-seropositive.

This rearrangement joins TRBV10-3 to TRBJ2-1, with D possibly called TRBD1 or TRBD2 (6 bases each). V lost 0 bases and J lost 0, with 18 bases in between. Germline V gene sequence: CDR1 ENHRY, CDR2 SYGVKD. This CDR3 is 19 amino acids long. In nucleotides, the CDR3 is TGTGCCATCAGTGAGTCGATCGGTGGGGGGCGAAGCTCCTACAATGAGCAGTTCTTC. Its protein is CAISESIGGGRSSYNEQFF.

For the CDR3, the DNA is TGTGCCAGCAGTTTGTGGCAAATGAAAAACATTCAGTACTTC. Amino acids: CASSLWQMKNIQYF. V gene TRBV3-1 (or the pseudogene TRBV3-2) combines with J gene TRBJ2-4; no firm D call. Germline lookup yields CDR1 LGHDT and CDR2 YNNKEL (reference sequence). Trimming shortened V by 6 bases and J by 4 bases, and 13 bases separated the two germline ends. The CDR3 spans 14 residues.

V usage is TRBV5-1 and J usage is TRBJ2-3, with D tentatively TRBD1 (6 bases). The V end lost 0 bases, the J end lost 3 bases, and 11 bases lay between the germline ends. CDR1 is SGHRS and CDR2 is YFSETQ in the germline V gene. The CDR3 covers 15 residues. The CDR3 is CASSLAGARTDTQYF. The DNA for the CDR3 is TGCGCCAGCAGCTTGGCAGGGGCGAGGACAGATACGCAGTATTTT.

The chain couples TRBV3-1 (or the pseudogene TRBV3-2) to TRBJ1-4; tentative D call: TRBD1 (6 bases). The CDR3 length is 16 residues. The V gene's germline CDR1 is LGHDT and CDR2 YNNKEL (reference sequence). V lost 1 base and J 6 bases, leaving 15 bases between the germline ends. CDR3 coding DNA: TGTGCCAGCAGCCAAGTTGCGGGCAGGGGCTATGAAAAACTGTTTTTT. Translated, it gives CASSQVAGRGYEKLFF.

The chain carries TRBV2 and TRBJ1-2; D is unresolved. In germline, CDR1 is SNHLY, CDR2 FYNNEI. The CDR3 extends over 16 amino acids. The V end lost 1 base, the J end lost 5 bases, and 17 bases lay between the germline ends. The CDR3: CASSEVKGASRYGYTF. CDR3 nucleotide sequence: TGTGCCAGCAGTGAAGTTAAGGGCGCATCGCGATATGGCTACACCTTC.

The V gene is TRBV29-1, the J gene TRBJ1-1; D is ambiguous. V lost 5 bases to trimming and J lost 7 bases, with 14 bases between them. The CDR3 loop spans 12 amino acids. Germline V lookup: CDR1 SQVTM, CDR2 ANQGSEA. CDR3 protein: CSVPGMYGEAFF. The CDR3 nucleotides are TGCAGCGTTCCGGGGATGTATGGTGAAGCTTTCTTT.

This clone was observed a few times. One junction end does not reproduce the germline sequence, and a read error may be involved. This sequence joins TRBV7-9 and TRBJ1-1, with D unresolved. CDR3 length: 11 residues. Germline CDR1 SEHNR, CDR2 FQNEAQ (reference sequence). CDR3 region: CASSSDTERCF. CDR3 nucleotide sequence: TGTGCCAGCAGCTCCGACACGGAACGGTGTTTT. The full variable domain, its missing parts supplied by reference TRBV7-9 and TRBJ1-1, is DTGVSQNPRHKITKRGQNVTFRCDPISEHNRLYWYRQTLGQGPEFLTYFQNEAQLEKSRLLSDRFSAERPKGSFSTLEIQRTEQGDSAMYLCASSSDTERCFGQGTRLTVV.

This sequence joins TRBV5-6 and TRBJ2-7, with 12 bases lining up with TRBD2. Per the germline V gene, CDR1 is SGHDT and CDR2 is YYEEEE. Trimming removed 0 bases from V and 3 bases from J; junction bases left unmatched: 4. The CDR3 contains 16 residues. CDR3 bases: TGTGCCAGCAGCTTGGTGGCTAGCGGGAGGGTCTACGAGCAGTACTTC. It codes for CASSLVASGRVYEQYF.

There are a few counts of this clone. V gene TRBV10-3 combines with J gene TRBJ1-2; the D gene is possibly TRBD1 (6 bases). This CDR3 has 12 residues. Per the germline V gene, CDR1 is ENHRY and CDR2 is SYGVKD. V shed 10 bases and J shed 1 base, with 10 bases lying between them. CDR3 DNA sequence: TGTGCCACCAAGGGGGATAACTATGGCTACACCTTC. Translation: CATKGDNYGYTF.

The J gene is TRBJ2-3, the V gene TRBV4-3; TRBD2 aligns across 7 bases. V lost 3 bases and J lost 4; bases outside the gene matches: 7. The CDR3 covers 15 residues. The germline gives CDR1 LGHNA, CDR2 YSLEER. CDR3 sequence reads: CASSQDRGGADTQYF. CDR3 bases: TGCGCCAGCAGCCAGGACCGGGGAGGGGCAGATACGCAGTATTTT.

The chain joins TRBV21-1 to TRBJ1-3. TRBV21-1 is reported as a pseudogene. The CDR3 consists of 17 residues. The CDR3 region has the DNA TGTGCCAGCAAGGGGGGAATAATAAGGGCCTCTGGAAACACCATATATTTT. It translates to CASKGGIIRASGNTIYF.

V gene TRBV25-1 combines with J gene TRBJ2-7; D gene unclear. The CDR3 covers 14 residues. V dropped 4 bases and J dropped 6 bases, with 16 bases sitting between them. Germline V CDR1 and CDR2: MGHDK, SYGVNS. In DNA form, the CDR3 reads TGTGCCAGCAGTGCTGAGTCAATATACGGCGAGCAGTACTTC. It encodes CASSAESIYGEQYF.

This rearrangement joins TRBV19 to TRBJ2-3; D not resolved. CDR3 length equals 14 residues. V was cut by 4 bases and J by 1 base, with 9 bases left in between. Germline CDR1 is LNHDA and CDR2 is SQIVND (reference sequence). The CDR3 region is CASSTSWGTDTQYF. In DNA, the CDR3 is TGTGCCAGTAGTACTAGTTGGGGCACAGATACGCAGTATTTT. The whole variable domain, filled in from reference TRBV19 and TRBJ2-3, reads DGGITQSPKYLFRKEGQNVTLSCEQNLNHDAMYWYRQDPGQGLRLIYYSQIVNDFQKGDIAEGYSVSREKKESFPLTVTSAQKNPTAFYLCASSTSWGTDTQYFGPGTRLTVL.

The chain joins TRBV6-5 to TRBJ1-2, with D maybe TRBD1 (6 bases). The CDR3 runs 15 residues. Per the germline V gene, CDR1 is MNHEY and CDR2 is SVGAGI. V gave up 6 bases and J gave up 0 bases, with 14 bases separating them. DNA of the CDR3: TGTGCCAGCAGCCCACAGGGAATCACTAACTATGGCTACACCTTC. Residues: CASSPQGITNYGYTF.

This chain joins TRBV27 and TRBJ2-2, with 7 bases lining up with TRBD1. With V trimmed by 5 bases and J by 1 base, 7 bases remained unmatched. Germline-derived CDR1 and CDR2 are MNHEY and SMNVEV (reference sequence). This CDR3 has 16 amino acids. The CDR3, as DNA: TGTGCCAGCAGTAGAAGGGGGCGCGGGAACACCGGGGAGCTGTTTTTT. It codes for CASSRRGRGNTGELFF.

V usage is TRBV5-1 and J usage is TRBJ2-7; D gene unclear. Trimming shortened V by 3 bases and J by 1 base, and 8 bases separated the two germline ends. This CDR3 comprises 13 residues. Per germline, CDR1 SGHRS and CDR2 YFSETQ. The CDR3 loop reads CASSSGPSYEQYF. The DNA of the CDR3 is TGCGCCAGCAGCTCGGGTCCTTCCTACGAGCAGTACTTC.

This sequence joins TRBV6-5 and TRBJ2-2, with 8 bases matching TRBD1. CDR1 is MNHEY and CDR2 is SVGAGI in the germline V gene. V lost 8 bases and J lost 1; bases outside the gene matches: 0. The CDR3 extends over 13 amino acids. The CDR3 protein is CASDRGNTGELFF. As DNA, the CDR3 is TGTGCCAGCGACAGGGGGAACACCGGGGAGCTGTTTTTT.

The V call is TRBV10-3, the J call TRBJ2-2; the D gene is possibly TRBD2 (5 bases). The germline V and J ends were trimmed by 6 bases and 3 bases, with 11 bases remaining between them. The CDR3 length is 14 residues. CDR1 ENHRY and CDR2 SYGVKD come from the germline V gene. DNA of the CDR3: TGTGCCATCAGCAGGAGGAGCGACACCGGGGAGCTGTTTTTT. Its translation: CAISRRSDTGELFF.

The chain uses TRBV7-3 and TRBJ2-3, with TRBD2 matching 7 bases. The CDR3 has 15 amino acids. CDR1 and CDR2 from the germline V gene are SGHTA and FQGTGA. J was trimmed by 3 bases and V by 5 bases; bases with no gene match: 8. CDR3 residues: CASSSFGGGTDTQYF. Here the CDR3 DNA reads TGTGCCAGCAGCAGCTTTGGCGGGGGAACAGATACGCAGTATTTT. The entire variable domain, with the rest obtained from reference TRBV7-3 and TRBJ2-3, is as follows: GAGVSQTPSNKVTEKGKYVELRCDPISGHTALYWYRQSLGQGPEFLIYFQGTGAADDSGLPNDRFFAVRPEGSVSTLKIQRTERGDSAVYLCASSSFGGGTDTQYFGPGTRLTVL.